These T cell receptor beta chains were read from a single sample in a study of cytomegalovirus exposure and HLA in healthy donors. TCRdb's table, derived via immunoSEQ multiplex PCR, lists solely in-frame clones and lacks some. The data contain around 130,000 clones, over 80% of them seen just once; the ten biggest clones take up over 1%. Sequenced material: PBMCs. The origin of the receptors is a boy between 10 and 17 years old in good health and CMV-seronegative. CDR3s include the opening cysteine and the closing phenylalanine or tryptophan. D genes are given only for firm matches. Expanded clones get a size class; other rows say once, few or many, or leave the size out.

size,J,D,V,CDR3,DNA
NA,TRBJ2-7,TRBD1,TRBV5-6,CASSLVQGAGEQYF,TGTGCCAGCAGCTTGGTTCAGGGGGCTGGTGAGCAGTACTTC
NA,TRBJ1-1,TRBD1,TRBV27,CASSSYGGQGEAFF,TGTGCCAGCAGTTCCTATGGGGGACAGGGTGAAGCTTTCTTT
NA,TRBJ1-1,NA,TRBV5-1,CASSLMWSAGTEAFF,TGCGCCAGCAGCTTGATGTGGAGCGCGGGGACTGAAGCTTTCTTT
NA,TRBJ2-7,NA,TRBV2,CASSEGGRELYEQYF,TGTGCCAGCAGTGAAGGAGGCAGGGAACTGTACGAGCAGTACTTC
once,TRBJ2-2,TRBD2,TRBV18,CASQMTSGTSNTGELFF,TGTGCCAGCCAGATGACTAGCGGGACATCGAACACCGGGGAGCTGTTTTTT
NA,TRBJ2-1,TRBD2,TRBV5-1,CASSLSGSFNNEQFF,TGCGCCAGCAGCCTAAGCGGGAGCTTCAACAATGAGCAGTTCTTC
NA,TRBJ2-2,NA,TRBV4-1,CASSHEAGELFF,TGCGCCAGCAGCCACGAGGCCGGGGAGCTGTTTTTT
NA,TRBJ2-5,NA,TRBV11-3,CASSSARRERGLETQYF,TGTGCCAGCAGCTCCGCCCGTCGGGAAAGAGGGTTGGAGACCCAGTACTTC
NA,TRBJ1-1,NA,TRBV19,CASSILLRVSGEAFF,TGTGCCAGTAGTATCCTTCTTCGGGTATCCGGCGAAGCTTTCTTT
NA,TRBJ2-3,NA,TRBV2,CASQEGTQYF,TGTGCCAGCCAGGAAGGTACGCAGTATTTT
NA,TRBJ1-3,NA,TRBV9,CASSPEAGNTIYF,TGTGCCAGCAGCCCAGAAGCTGGAAACACCATATATTTT
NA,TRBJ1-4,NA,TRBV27,CASSFSGVREKLFF,TGTGCCAGCAGTTTCTCAGGGGTCCGGGAAAAACTGTTTTTT
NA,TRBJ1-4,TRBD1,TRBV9,CASSVRVGQGEKLFF,TGTGCCAGCAGCGTAAGAGTGGGACAGGGTGAAAAACTGTTTTTT
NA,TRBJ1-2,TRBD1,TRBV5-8,CASSLRGQGARNGYTF,TGTGCCAGCAGCTTGAGGGGGCAGGGGGCAAGGAATGGCTACACCTTC
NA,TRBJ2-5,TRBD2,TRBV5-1,CASSLVASGREWAETQYF,TGCGCCAGCAGCTTGGTAGCTAGCGGGAGGGAGTGGGCAGAGACCCAGTACTTC
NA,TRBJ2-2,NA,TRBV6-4,CASSDSGDTNTGELFF,TGTGCCAGCAGTGACTCGGGGGACACAAACACCGGGGAGCTGTTTTTT
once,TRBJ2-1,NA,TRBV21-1,CASSNEIFRGEGAGNEQFF,TGTGCCAGCAGCAATGAAATATTTCGGGGGGAGGGCGCTGGGAATGAGCAGTTCTTC
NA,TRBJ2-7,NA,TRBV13,CASSLGSPYEQYF,TGTGCCAGCAGCTTAGGAAGCCCCTACGAGCAGTACTTC
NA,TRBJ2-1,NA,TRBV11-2,CASSHDSNNEQFF,TGTGCCAGCAGTCACGACAGTAACAATGAGCAGTTCTTC
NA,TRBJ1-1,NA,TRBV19,CASSMRQLNTEAFF,TGTGCCAGTAGTATGAGACAACTGAACACTGAAGCTTTCTTT
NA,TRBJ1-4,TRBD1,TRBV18,CASSPGQGANSEKLFF,TGTGCCAGCTCACCCGGACAGGGGGCAAATAGCGAAAAACTGTTTTTT
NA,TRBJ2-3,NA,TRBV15,CATSRDPRGTDTQYF,TGTGCCACCAGCAGAGATCCACGGGGCACAGATACGCAGTATTTT
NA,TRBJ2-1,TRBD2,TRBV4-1,CASSQREREVGLYNEQFF,TGCGCCAGCAGCCAACGAGAGCGGGAGGTGGGATTGTACAATGAGCAGTTCTTC
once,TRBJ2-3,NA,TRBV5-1,CASSFSDSGTQYF,TGCGCCAGCAGTTTCTCGGACTCCGGTACGCAGTATTTT
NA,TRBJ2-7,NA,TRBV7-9,CASSSTPGIDEQYF,TGTGCCAGCAGCTCGACCCCCGGGATCGACGAGCAGTACTTC
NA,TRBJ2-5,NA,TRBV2,CASSEARGGETQYF,TGTGCCAGCAGTGAAGCTCGCGGGGGCGAGACCCAGTACTTC
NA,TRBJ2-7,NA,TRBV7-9,CASSLDVREQYF,TGTGCCAGCAGCTTAGATGTGCGCGAGCAGTACTTC
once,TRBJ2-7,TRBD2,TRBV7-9,CASLAAGDEQYF,TGTGCCAGCCTCGCAGCGGGAGACGAGCAGTACTTC
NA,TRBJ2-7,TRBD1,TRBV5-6,CASSPGQSTAEQYF,TGTGCCAGCAGCCCGGGACAGTCAACGGCCGAGCAGTACTTC
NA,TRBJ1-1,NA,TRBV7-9,CASSMTGMNTEAFF,TGTGCCAGCTCCATGACAGGCATGAACACTGAAGCTTTCTTT
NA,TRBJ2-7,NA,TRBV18,CASSPAPESSYEQYF,TGTGCCAGCTCACCTGCCCCGGAGAGTTCCTACGAGCAGTACTTC
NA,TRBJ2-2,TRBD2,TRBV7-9,CASSLNPLAGAGELFF,TGTGCCAGCAGCTTAAATCCCCTAGCGGGAGCCGGGGAGCTGTTTTTT
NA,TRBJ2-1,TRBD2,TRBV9,CASRSPGLAAYNEQFF,TGTGCCAGCAGGTCCCCGGGACTAGCGGCTTACAATGAGCAGTTCTTC
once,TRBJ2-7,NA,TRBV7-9,CASSLRLDMKYEQYF,TGTGCCAGCAGCTTGAGGTTAGATATGAAGTACGAGCAGTACTTC
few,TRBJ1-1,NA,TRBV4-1,CASGSGPVNTEAFF,TGCGCCAGCGGATCAGGCCCCGTGAACACTGAAGCTTTCTTT
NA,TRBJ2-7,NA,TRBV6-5,CASRRDTVYEQYF,TGTGCCAGCAGACGGGACACCGTTTACGAGCAGTACTTC
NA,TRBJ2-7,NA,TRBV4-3,CASSQDQRPTYEQYF,TGCGCCAGCAGCCAAGACCAGCGGCCAACCTACGAGCAGTACTTC
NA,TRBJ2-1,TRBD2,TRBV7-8,CASSSSLSGSAYNEQFF,TGTGCCAGCAGCTCCTCTTTGAGCGGGAGCGCCTACAATGAGCAGTTCTTC
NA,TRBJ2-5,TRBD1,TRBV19,CATQDRVETQYF,TGTGCCACCCAGGACAGGGTTGAGACCCAGTACTTC
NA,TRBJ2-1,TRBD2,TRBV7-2,CASSLSLLAGVLNEQFF,TGTGCCAGCAGCTTATCTTTACTAGCGGGAGTCCTAAATGAGCAGTTCTTC
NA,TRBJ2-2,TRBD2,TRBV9,CASPPRLAAKPGTGELFF,TGTGCCAGCCCCCCCCGACTAGCGGCCAAACCGGGCACCGGGGAGCTGTTTTTT
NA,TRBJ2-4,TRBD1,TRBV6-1,CASKRTGEAKNIQYF,TGTGCCAGCAAGCGGACAGGAGAGGCCAAAAACATTCAGTACTTC
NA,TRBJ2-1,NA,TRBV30,CASSSYNEQFF,TGTGCCTCCTCTTCTTACAATGAGCAGTTCTTC
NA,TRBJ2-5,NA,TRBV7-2,CASSLLGQQETQYF,TGTGCCAGCAGCCTCCTGGGGCAACAAGAGACCCAGTACTTC
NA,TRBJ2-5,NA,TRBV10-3,CAISESSREETQYF,TGTGCCATCAGTGAGTCGTCCAGGGAAGAGACCCAGTACTTC
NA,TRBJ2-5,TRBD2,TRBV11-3,CASSPGLAGVQETQYF,TGTGCCAGCAGCCCGGGGCTAGCGGGAGTGCAGGAGACCCAGTACTTC
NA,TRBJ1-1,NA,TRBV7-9,CASSLQQNTEAFF,TGTGCCAGCAGCTTACAACAGAACACTGAAGCTTTCTTT
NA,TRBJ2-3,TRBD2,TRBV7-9,CASSARGDTQYF,TGTGCCAGCAGCGCGCGGGGGGATACGCAGTATTTT
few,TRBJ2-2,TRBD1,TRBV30,CAWRQQGTGELFF,TGTGCCTGGAGGCAACAGGGGACCGGGGAGCTGTTTTTT